Shown below are 23 T cell receptor beta chains from a single sample sequenced in a study of cytomegalovirus exposure and HLA in healthy donors. In the PCR, 60 Vbeta and 13 Jbeta primers were used. Repertoires were generated with immunoSEQ multiplex PCR, while TCRdb's copy carries only in-frame clones and drops some. The sample has about 160,000 clones; about 80% are singletons. The sequenced sample consisted of PBMCs. The source of these receptors is a man between 18 and 35 years old in good health and CMV-seropositive.

The CDR3 DNA follows: TGTGCCAGCCAGCCGCTGAAGCAGGGGGCTGGTGGCTACACCTTC. It codes for CASQPLKQGAGGYTF. This chain uses TRBV2 with TRBJ1-2; the match to TRBD1 covers 8 bases. Germline V gene lookup returns CDR1 SNHLY and CDR2 FYNNEI. V was pared by 8 bases and J by 7 bases, with 15 bases of the junction left unmatched. This CDR3 is 15 amino acids long.

J is TRBJ2-5 and V is TRBV5-1, with 12 bases matching TRBD2. The V and J ends lost 1 base and 7 bases, in that order; junction bases with no gene match: 8. The CDR3 has 16 amino acids. Per the germline V gene, CDR1 is SGHRS and CDR2 is YFSETQ. The CDR3 DNA follows: TGCGCCAGCAGCTTGCGACTAGCGGGAGCGGGGGGGACCCAGTACTTC. Its translation is CASSLRLAGAGGTQYF.

The CDR3 here is CASSFLRTSGTDTQYF. CDR3 nucleotides: TGTGCCAGCAGCTTCCTCAGGACTAGCGGCACAGATACGCAGTATTTT. The chain carries TRBV5-4 and TRBJ2-3; the match to TRBD2 covers 9 bases. The germline CDR1 and CDR2 sequences are SGHNT and YYREEE (reference sequence). The CDR3 spans 16 residues. The trim removed 2 bases at V and 1 base at J, leaving 5 bases unmatched.

The chain uses TRBV4-1 and TRBJ2-7; D may be TRBD2 (6 bases). This CDR3 has 15 amino acids. Germline CDR1 reads MGHRA; CDR2 reads YSYEKL. Trimming stripped 1 base from V and 3 bases from J, with 13 bases between. The CDR3 coding sequence is TGCGCCAGCAGCCAAGCTCCCGGGGGTTTCTACGAGCAGTACTTC. Protein: CASSQAPGGFYEQYF.

The V gene is TRBV2, the J gene TRBJ1-1; D not resolved. The germline V and J ends were trimmed by 7 bases and 3 bases, with 12 bases remaining between them. CDR1 SNHLY and CDR2 FYNNEI come from the germline V gene. The CDR3 spans 13 residues. In DNA, the CDR3 is TGTGCCAGCATGCGGGGATTGGACACTGAAGCTTTCTTT. Its translation is CASMRGLDTEAFF.

This sequence joins TRBV5-4 and TRBJ2-4, with 8 bases identical to TRBD1. The V gene end was trimmed by 5 bases and the J gene end by 6 bases; junction bases not matched to a gene: 10. Germline CDR1 and CDR2: SGHNT and YYREEE (reference sequence). The CDR3 totals 15 residues. The CDR3 DNA sequence: TGTGCCAGCAGTTTCCGGGACAGGAGAACAAACATTCAGTACTTC. Translating it yields CASSFRDRRTNIQYF.

V is TRBV5-6 and J is TRBJ2-3; 9 positions match TRBD1. Germline V gene lookup returns CDR1 SGHDT and CDR2 YYEEEE. V dropped 5 bases and J dropped 0; count of bases not matched to a gene: 7. The CDR3 length is 16 residues. CDR3 residues: CASSRRTGASTDTQYF. For the CDR3, the DNA is TGTGCCAGCAGTCGGCGGACAGGGGCTAGCACAGATACGCAGTATTTT.

In this sample, this clone turned up once. The V call is TRBV9, the J call TRBJ2-7; TRBD2 agrees at 7 bases. The ends lost 0 bases at V and 2 bases at J; junction bases unmatched: 11. The CDR3 covers 17 residues. Germline V gene sequence: CDR1 SGDLS, CDR2 YYNGEE. CDR3 protein: CASSVGFGGKTPYEQYF. Written as DNA, the CDR3 is TGTGCCAGCAGCGTAGGCTTCGGGGGGAAAACTCCCTACGAGCAGTACTTC.

The V call is TRBV25-1, the J call TRBJ2-5; TRBD2 might be the D (5 bases). From germline, CDR1 is MGHDK and CDR2 SYGVNS. V was shortened by 5 bases and J by 2 bases, with 15 bases between the two germline ends. This CDR3 comprises 15 residues. The chain's CDR3 is CASSPSLGGQETQYF. The CDR3, as DNA: TGTGCCAGCAGTCCTTCTCTGGGCGGGCAAGAGACCCAGTACTTC. The full variable domain, with the rest looked up from reference TRBV25-1 and TRBJ2-5, is EADIYQTPRYLVIGTGKKITLECSQTMGHDKMYWYQQDPGMELHLIHYSYGVNSTEKGDLSSESTVSRIRTEHFPLTLESARPSHTSQYLCASSPSLGGQETQYFGPGTRLLVL.

Details on this clone: Compared with germline, one end of the junction differs, possibly owing to a read error. This sequence joins TRBV6-5 and TRBJ2-7, with D hard to call. The V gene's germline CDR1 is MNHEY and CDR2 SVGAGI. The CDR3 length is 13 residues. The CDR3, as DNA: TGTGCCAGCAGCCGGAGTCTGTACTACGGGCAGTACTTC. Its protein is CASSRSLYYGQYF.

The chain uses TRBV27 and TRBJ2-1; 7 bases match TRBD2. The CDR3 runs 14 residues. V was pared by 6 bases and J by 7 bases, with 9 bases of the junction left unmatched. Germline lookup yields CDR1 MNHEY and CDR2 SMNVEV (reference sequence). The CDR3: CASRETSSRNEQFF. CDR3 DNA: TGTGCCAGCAGGGAGACTAGCTCAAGAAATGAGCAGTTCTTC.

The chain is built from TRBV4-2 and TRBJ1-3; D uncertain. Per germline, CDR1 LGHNA and CDR2 YNFKEQ. The CDR3 contains 15 residues. Trimming left V 5 bases short and J 0 bases short, with 11 bases between. The CDR3 loop is CASSSTVSSGNTIYF. CDR3 in DNA: TGTGCCAGCAGCTCCACTGTAAGCTCTGGAAACACCATATATTTT.

This clone was seen only a few times. The rearrangement joins TRBV9 to TRBJ1-6; D is undetermined. The germline V gene encodes CDR1 SGDLS and CDR2 YYNGEE. The CDR3 runs to 15 residues. V was shortened by 0 bases and J by 8 bases, with 12 bases between the two germline ends. The CDR3 spells CASSVGSGVDSPLHF. The DNA of the CDR3 is TGTGCCAGCAGCGTAGGGTCCGGGGTAGATTCACCCCTCCACTTT.

This rearrangement joins TRBV5-1 to TRBJ1-4, with a weak D call TRBD1 (5 bases). The V end was cut by 6 bases, the J end by 0 bases, with 12 bases between. The germline CDR1 and CDR2 sequences are SGHRS and YFSETQ. This CDR3 comprises 15 residues. CDR3 in amino acids: CASTPGATTNEKLFF. As DNA, the CDR3 is TGCGCCAGCACCCCTGGGGCTACAACTAATGAAAAACTGTTTTTT.

V is TRBV29-1 and J is TRBJ2-7, with 8 positions matching TRBD1. CDR3 size: 12 residues. Germline loops: CDR1 SQVTM, CDR2 ANQGSEA. V was pared by 4 bases and J by 3 bases, with 2 bases of the junction left unmatched. This CDR3 is CSVGTGIYEQYF. CDR3 sequence (DNA): TGCAGCGTTGGGACAGGGATCTACGAGCAGTACTTC.

The chain joins TRBV14 to TRBJ2-4; 9 positions match TRBD2. V dropped 1 base and J dropped 7; count of bases not matched to a gene: 8. Germline CDR1 reads SGHDN; CDR2 reads FVKESK. The CDR3 extends over 16 amino acids. CDR3 in DNA: TGTGCCAGCAGCCAAGTGCTTAGCGGGGGCGGGAACATTCAGTACTTC. This encodes CASSQVLSGGGNIQYF.

The rearrangement links TRBV21-1 to TRBJ1-1; TRBD1, as called in the table, went unchecked against the DNA. TRBV21-1 has pseudogene status. The CDR3 length is 17 residues. In DNA, the CDR3 is TGTGCCAGCAGCCCAACGAACCGGGGACAAGGGGGCACTGAAGCTTTCTTT. As protein: CASSPTNRGQGGTEAFF.

The chain links TRBV7-9 to TRBJ1-2; 7 nucleotides match TRBD1. The CDR3 consists of 15 residues. Per germline, CDR1 SEHNR and CDR2 FQNEAQ (reference sequence). The V and J ends lost 2 bases and 6 bases, in that order; junction bases with no gene match: 9. The CDR3 loop reads CASSLKEGAWHGYTF. CDR3 bases: TGTGCCAGCAGCTTAAAGGAGGGGGCATGGCATGGCTACACCTTC. Using reference TRBV7-9 and TRBJ1-2 for the parts outside the CDR3, the full variable domain is DTGVSQNPRHKITKRGQNVTFRCDPISEHNRLYWYRQTLGQGPEFLTYFQNEAQLEKSRLLSDRFSAERPKGSFSTLEIQRTEQGDSAMYLCASSLKEGAWHGYTFGSGTRLTVV.

The chain employs TRBV11-2 and TRBJ1-4; 12 positions match TRBD1. Germline V CDR1 and CDR2: SGHAT, FQNNGV. J gave up 3 bases and V 0 bases, and 5 bases lay outside the gene matches. This CDR3 comprises 18 residues. CDR3 nucleotide sequence: TGTGCCAGCAGCTTAGACGAGGGACAGGGGGCATCTAATGAAAAACTGTTTTTT. It encodes CASSLDEGQGASNEKLFF. Using reference TRBV11-2 and TRBJ1-4 for the parts outside the CDR3, the full variable domain is EAGVAQSPRYKIIEKRQSVAFWCNPISGHATLYWYQQILGQGPKLLIQFQNNGVVDDSQLPKDRFSAERLKGVDSTLKIQPAKLEDSAVYLCASSLDEGQGASNEKLFFGSGTQLSVL.

The DNA of the CDR3 is TGTGCCAGCAGGAGTGGGGCTTGGGAGACCCAGTACTTC. Residues: CASRSGAWETQYF. The V gene is TRBV6-1, the J gene TRBJ2-5, with TRBD1 as a possible D gene (5 bases). This CDR3 contains 13 residues. Germline lookup yields CDR1 MNHNS and CDR2 SASEGT. V gave up 6 bases and J gave up 5 bases, with 13 bases separating them.

The table lists this clone with a few counts. The rearrangement links TRBV4-2 to TRBJ2-5; no definite D call. In germline, CDR1 is LGHNA, CDR2 YNFKEQ. The CDR3 spans 14 residues. V was pared by 2 bases and J by 0 bases, with 7 bases between. The CDR3 loop is CASSQNQDQETQYF. The DNA of the CDR3 is TGTGCCAGCAGCCAAAACCAGGACCAAGAGACCCAGTACTTC.

This sequence joins TRBV19 and TRBJ1-5; 12 positions match TRBD1. The V segment lost 5 bases and the J segment 6 bases; nucleotides outside the gene matches: 11. The CDR3 is 17 residues long. Germline assignment: CDR1 LNHDA and CDR2 SQIVND (reference sequence). The chain's CDR3 is CASSDGTGGFSGQPQHF. The CDR3 bases are TGTGCCAGTAGTGACGGGACAGGGGGCTTTAGTGGTCAGCCCCAGCATTTT.

This chain uses TRBV29-1 with TRBJ2-7; 8 nucleotides agree with TRBD1. Germline CDR1 and CDR2: SQVTM and ANQGSEA. The CDR3 spans 13 residues. Trimming removed 5 bases from V and 3 bases from J; junction bases left unmatched: 6. CDR3 sequence: CSVLGQGGYEQYF. As DNA, the CDR3 is TGCAGCGTTCTCGGACAGGGAGGCTACGAGCAGTACTTC.